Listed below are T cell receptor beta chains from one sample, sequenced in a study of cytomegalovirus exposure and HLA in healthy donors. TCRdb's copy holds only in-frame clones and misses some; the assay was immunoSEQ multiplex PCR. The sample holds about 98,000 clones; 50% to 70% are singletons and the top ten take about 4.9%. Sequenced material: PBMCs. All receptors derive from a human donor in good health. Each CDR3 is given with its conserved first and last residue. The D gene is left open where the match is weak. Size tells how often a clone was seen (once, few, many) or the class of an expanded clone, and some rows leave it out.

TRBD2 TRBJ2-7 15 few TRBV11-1 CASSTLAGPTYEQYF TGTGCCAGCAGCACACTAGCGGGCCCTACCTACGAGCAGTACTTC
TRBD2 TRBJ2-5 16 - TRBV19 CASSMAGLADQETQYF TGTGCCAGTAGTATGGCGGGACTAGCGGATCAAGAGACCCAGTACTTC
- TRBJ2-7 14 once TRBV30 CASNSVGGAGEQYF TGTGCCTCAAATTCGGTAGGCGGGGCCGGGGAGCAGTACTTC
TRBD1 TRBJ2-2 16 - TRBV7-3 CASSSYAGTDTGELFF TGTGCCAGCAGCTCCTACGCCGGGACAGACACCGGGGAGCTGTTTTTT
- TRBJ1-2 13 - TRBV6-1 CASSEAAAWGYTF TGTGCCAGCAGTGAAGCGGCAGCGTGGGGCTACACCTTC
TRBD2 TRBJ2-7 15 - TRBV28 CASSFSGGRVYEQYF TGTGCCAGCAGTTTTTCTGGGGGGAGGGTCTACGAGCAGTACTTC
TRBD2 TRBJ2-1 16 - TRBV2 CASRPQTSGSEVEQFF TGTGCCAGCAGGCCCCAAACTAGCGGGAGTGAGGTTGAGCAGTTCTTC
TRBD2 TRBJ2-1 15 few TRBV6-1 CASSQLAGAANEQFF TGTGCCAGCAGCCAACTAGCGGGGGCCGCCAATGAGCAGTTCTTC
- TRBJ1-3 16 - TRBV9 CASSVGGGYSGNTIYF TGTGCCAGCAGCGTAGGGGGAGGCTACTCTGGAAACACCATATATTTT
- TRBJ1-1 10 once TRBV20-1 CSPGFPEAFF TGCAGTCCAGGGTTTCCTGAAGCTTTCTTT
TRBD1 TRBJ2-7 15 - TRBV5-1 CASSLRQGASSEQYF TGCGCCAGCAGCCTCAGACAGGGGGCGTCTTCCGAGCAGTACTTC
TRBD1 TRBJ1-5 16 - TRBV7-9 CASSLNRGFGNQPQHF TGTGCCAGCAGCTTAAACAGGGGGTTTGGCAATCAGCCCCAGCATTTT
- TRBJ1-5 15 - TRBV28 CASSLGGVGNQPQHF TGTGCCAGCAGTTTAGGGGGGGTCGGCAATCAGCCCCAGCATTTT
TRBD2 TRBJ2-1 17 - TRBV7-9 CASSLPTSGASYNEQFF TGTGCCAGCAGCTTACCTACTAGCGGAGCCTCCTACAATGAGCAGTTCTTC
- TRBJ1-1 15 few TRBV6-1 CASRDPRGWWTEAFF TGTGCCAGCAGAGACCCGCGGGGCTGGTGGACTGAAGCTTTCTTT
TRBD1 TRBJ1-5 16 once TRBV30 CAWSAWDRGGNQPQHF TGTGCCTGGAGTGCCTGGGACAGGGGCGGCAATCAGCCCCAGCATTTT
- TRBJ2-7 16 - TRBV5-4 CASSLGGLARTGEQYF TGTGCCAGCAGCTTGGGGGGACTGGCCAGGACGGGCGAGCAGTACTTC
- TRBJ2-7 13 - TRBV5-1 CASSAEDVGEQYF TGCGCCAGCAGCGCGGAGGATGTAGGCGAGCAGTACTTC
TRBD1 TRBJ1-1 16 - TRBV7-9 CASSFPRGTTNTEAFF TGTGCCAGCAGCTTCCCCAGGGGGACAACGAACACTGAAGCTTTCTTT
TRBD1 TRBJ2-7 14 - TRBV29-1 CSVGGQEGVGEQYF TGCAGCGTTGGGGGACAGGAGGGCGTCGGCGAGCAGTACTTC
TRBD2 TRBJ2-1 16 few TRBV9 CASSPTGLSSYNEQFF TGTGCCAGCAGCCCGACGGGACTATCCTCCTACAATGAGCAGTTCTTC
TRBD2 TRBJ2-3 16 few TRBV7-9 CASRATSGGGTDTQYF TGTGCCAGCAGGGCGACTAGCGGGGGGGGTACAGATACGCAGTATTTT
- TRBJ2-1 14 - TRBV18 CASSPYSQNNEQFF TGTGCCAGCTCACCATATTCACAGAACAATGAGCAGTTCTTC
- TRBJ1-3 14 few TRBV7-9 CASSLEGDGNTIYF TGTGCCAGCAGCTTAGAGGGGGACGGAAACACCATATATTTT
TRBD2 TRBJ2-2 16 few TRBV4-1 CASSQLTSQNTGELFF TGCGCCAGCAGCCAATTGACTAGCCAGAACACCGGGGAGCTGTTTTTT
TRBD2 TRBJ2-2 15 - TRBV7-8 CASSTSGTNTGELFF TGTGCCAGCAGCACCAGCGGGACGAACACCGGGGAGCTGTTTTTT
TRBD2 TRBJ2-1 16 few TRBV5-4 CASSLGGGLLYNEQFF TGTGCCAGCAGCTTGGGGGGGGGACTGCTTTACAATGAGCAGTTCTTC
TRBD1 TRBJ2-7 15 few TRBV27 CASSLLGTGAYEQYF TGTGCCAGCAGTTTATTGGGGACAGGAGCCTACGAGCAGTACTTC
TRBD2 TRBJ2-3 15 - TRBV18 CASSQTSGYADTQYF TGTGCCAGCTCCCAGACTAGCGGGTACGCAGATACGCAGTATTTT
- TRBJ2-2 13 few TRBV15 CATSRDSVGELFF TGTGCCACCAGCAGAGATAGCGTAGGGGAGCTGTTTTTT
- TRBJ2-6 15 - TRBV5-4 CASSSRVFGANVLTF TGTGCCAGCAGCAGCAGGGTCTTCGGGGCCAACGTCCTGACTTTC
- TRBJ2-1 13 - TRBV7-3 CASSLGSSNEQFF TGTGCCAGCAGCTTGGGTAGCTCCAATGAGCAGTTCTTC